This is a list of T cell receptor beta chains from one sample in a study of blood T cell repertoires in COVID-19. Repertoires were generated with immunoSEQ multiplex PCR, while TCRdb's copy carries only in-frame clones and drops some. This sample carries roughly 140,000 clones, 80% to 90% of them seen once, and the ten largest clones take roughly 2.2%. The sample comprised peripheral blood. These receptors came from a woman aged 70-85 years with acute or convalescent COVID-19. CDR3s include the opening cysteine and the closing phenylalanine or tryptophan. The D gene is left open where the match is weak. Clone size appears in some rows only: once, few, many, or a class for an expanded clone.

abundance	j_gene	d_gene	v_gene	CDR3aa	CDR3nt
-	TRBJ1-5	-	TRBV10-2	CASSVKLQANQPQHF	TGCGCCAGCAGTGTTAAGTTACAGGCAAATCAGCCCCAGCATTTT
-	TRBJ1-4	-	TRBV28	CASSSSGWGRRSEKLFF	TGTGCCAGCAGTTCATCCGGGTGGGGGCGGAGGAGTGAAAAACTGTTTTTT
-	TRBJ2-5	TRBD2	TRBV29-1	CSVDTGGWETQYF	TGCAGCGTTGACACGGGGGGATGGGAGACCCAGTACTTC
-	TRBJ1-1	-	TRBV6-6	CASSRTPEAFF	TGTGCCAGCAGCAGGACTCCTGAAGCTTTCTTT
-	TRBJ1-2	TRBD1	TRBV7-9	CASSSAQGAGDYGYTF	TGTGCCAGCAGCTCGGCGCAGGGGGCTGGGGACTATGGCTACACCTTC
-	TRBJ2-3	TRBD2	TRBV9	CASSVVRGGLSTDTQYF	TGTGCCAGCAGCGTAGTCCGGGGGGGCCTTAGCACAGATACGCAGTATTTT
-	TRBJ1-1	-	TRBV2	CASRQTGSHTEAFF	TGTGCCAGCAGGCAGACAGGTTCGCACACTGAAGCTTTCTTT
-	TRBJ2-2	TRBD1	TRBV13	CASSFQGAVVTGTNTGELFF	TGTGCCAGCAGCTTCCAGGGGGCAGTGGTAACCGGGACGAACACCGGGGAGCTGTTTTTT
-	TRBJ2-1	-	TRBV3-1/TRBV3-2	CASSQEGAGWGNEQFF	TGTGCCAGCAGCCAAGAGGGAGCGGGTTGGGGCAATGAGCAGTTCTTC
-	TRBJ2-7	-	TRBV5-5	CASSSFLPPVYEQYF	TGTGCCAGCAGCTCCTTCCTACCCCCGGTTTACGAGCAGTACTTC
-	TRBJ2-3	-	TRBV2	CASSELGVDTQYF	TGTGCCAGCAGTGAACTAGGGGTGGATACGCAGTATTTT
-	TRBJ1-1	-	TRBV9	CASSVALGDTEAFF	TGTGCCAGCAGCGTAGCTCTGGGCGACACTGAAGCTTTCTTT
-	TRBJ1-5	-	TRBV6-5	CASSFGGGPQHF	TGTGCCAGCAGCTTCGGTGGAGGGCCCCAGCATTTT
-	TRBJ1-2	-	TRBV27	CASGGGGSGYTF	TGTGCCTCGGGCGGGGGGGGCTCGGGCTACACCTTC
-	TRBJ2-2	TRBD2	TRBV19	CASIGGKRGGPNTGELFF	TGTGCCAGTATCGGAGGGAAGCGGGGGGGGCCGAACACCGGGGAGCTGTTTTTT
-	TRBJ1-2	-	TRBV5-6	CASSQWRLADYGYTF	TGTGCCAGCAGCCAATGGAGGCTAGCGGACTATGGCTACACCTTC
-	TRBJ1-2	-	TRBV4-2	CASSQRIAGDGYTF	TGTGCCAGCAGCCAAAGGATTGCAGGGGATGGCTACACCTTC
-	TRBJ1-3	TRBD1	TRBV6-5	CASSLQGALGNTIYF	TGTGCCAGCAGCCTGCAGGGGGCTCTTGGAAACACCATATATTTT
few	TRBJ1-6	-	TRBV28	CASSPPSYNSPLHF	TGTGCCAGCAGTCCCCCGTCCTATAATTCACCCCTCCACTTT
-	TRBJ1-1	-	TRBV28	CASSRRGTEAFF	TGTGCCAGCAGTCGCCGGGGCACTGAAGCTTTCTTT
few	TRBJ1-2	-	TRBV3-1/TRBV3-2	CASSQDGRASHGYTF	TGTGCCAGCAGCCAAGATGGCAGGGCAAGTCATGGCTACACCTTC
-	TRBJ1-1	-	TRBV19	CASSILLAGASTEAFF	TGTGCCAGTAGTATCCTCTTGGCAGGGGCAAGCACTGAAGCTTTCTTT
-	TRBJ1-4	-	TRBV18	CASSTTGSGNEKLFF	TGTGCCAGCTCAACAACAGGGAGTGGTAATGAAAAACTGTTTTTT
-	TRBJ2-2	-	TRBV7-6	CASSLSGSTGELFF	TGTGCCAGCAGCTTATCAGGTTCCACCGGGGAGCTGTTTTTT
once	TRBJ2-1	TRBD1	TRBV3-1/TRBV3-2	CASSQRGQGKLNEQFF	TGTGCCAGCAGCCAAAGGGGACAGGGTAAATTAAATGAGCAGTTCTTC
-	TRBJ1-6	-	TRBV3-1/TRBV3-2	CASSQTAVNSPLHF	TGTGCCAGCAGCCAAACAGCAGTAAATTCACCCCTCCACTTT
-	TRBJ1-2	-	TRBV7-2	CASSSLANYGYTF	TGTGCCAGCAGCTCTTTAGCTAACTATGGCTACACCTTC
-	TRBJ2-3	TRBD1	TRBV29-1	CSGRQGMGTDTQYF	TGCAGCGGGCGACAGGGGATGGGCACAGATACGCAGTATTTT
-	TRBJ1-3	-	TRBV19	CASSIVTAGNTIYF	TGTGCCAGTAGTATCGTGACAGCAGGAAACACCATATATTTT
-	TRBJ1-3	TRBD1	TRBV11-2	CASSSDRAGGGNTIYF	TGTGCCAGCAGCTCCGACAGGGCTGGCGGAGGAAACACCATATATTTT
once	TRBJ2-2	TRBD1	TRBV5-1	CASSPGTVATEELFF	TGCGCCAGCAGCCCAGGGACAGTGGCCACCGAGGAGCTGTTTTTT
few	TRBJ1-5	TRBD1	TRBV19	CASRGSLGQGAGSNQPQHF	TGTGCCAGTAGGGGTTCCCTGGGACAGGGGGCAGGGAGCAATCAGCCCCAGCATTTT
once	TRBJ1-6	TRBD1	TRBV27	CASSSGQVLYSPLHF	TGTGCCAGCAGTTCGGGACAGGTCCTCTATTCACCCCTCCACTTT
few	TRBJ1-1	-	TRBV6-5	CASSSPGSPMNTEAFF	TGTGCCAGCAGTTCCCCGGGGTCCCCCATGAACACTGAAGCTTTCTTT
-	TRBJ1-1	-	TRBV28	CASSLPTPGTPEAFF	TGTGCCAGCAGCCTGCCGACGCCCGGGACACCTGAAGCTTTCTTT
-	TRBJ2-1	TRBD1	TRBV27	CASSSPRTGGVSNEQFF	TGTGCCAGCAGTTCCCCTAGGACAGGGGGTGTGAGCAATGAGCAGTTCTTC
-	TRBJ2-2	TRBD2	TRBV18	CASSPTRGNANTGELFF	TGTGCCAGCTCACCAACGCGGGGGAACGCGAACACCGGGGAGCTGTTTTTT
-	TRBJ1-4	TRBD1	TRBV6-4	CASSDGRGKLFF	TGTGCCAGCAGTGACGGCAGGGGGAAACTGTTTTTT
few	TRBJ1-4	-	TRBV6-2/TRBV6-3	CASSYVKLATNEKLFF	TGTGCCAGCAGTTACGTGAAGCTTGCAACTAATGAAAAACTGTTTTTT
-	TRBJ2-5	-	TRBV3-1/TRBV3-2	CASSIGLQETQYF	TGTGCCAGCAGCATCGGACTGCAAGAGACCCAGTACTTC
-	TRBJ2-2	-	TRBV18	CASSPIAAAGELFF	TGTGCCAGCTCACCCATCGCGGCAGCCGGGGAGCTGTTTTTT